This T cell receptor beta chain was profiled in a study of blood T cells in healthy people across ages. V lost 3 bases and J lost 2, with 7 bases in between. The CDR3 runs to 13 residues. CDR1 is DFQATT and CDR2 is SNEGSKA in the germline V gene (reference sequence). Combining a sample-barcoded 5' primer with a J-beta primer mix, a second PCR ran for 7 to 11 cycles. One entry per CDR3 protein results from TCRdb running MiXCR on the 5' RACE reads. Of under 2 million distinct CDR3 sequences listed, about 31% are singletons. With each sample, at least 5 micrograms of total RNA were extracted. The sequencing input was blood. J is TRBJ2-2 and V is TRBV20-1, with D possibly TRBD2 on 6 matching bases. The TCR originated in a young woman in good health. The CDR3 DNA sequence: TGCAGTGCTAGCGGGGGTAACACCGGGGAGCTGTTTTTT. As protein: CSASGGNTGELFF.